This T cell receptor beta chain was recorded in a study of blood T cell repertoires in COVID-19. Profiling relied on immunoSEQ multiplex PCR, and the TCRdb table lists in-frame clones only, not all of them. The sample includes some 120,000 clones, approximately 85% of them seen just once. The CDR3 is made up of 11 amino acids. Germline assignment: CDR1 SQVTM and CDR2 ANQGSEA. Trimming left V 4 bases short and J 4 bases short, with 5 bases between. The J gene is TRBJ2-1, the V gene TRBV29-1, with D perhaps TRBD2 (5 bases). The sequence came from a woman at least 80 years old with acute or convalescent COVID-19. The material sequenced was peripheral blood. This CDR3 reads CSVVAYNEQFF. DNA of the CDR3: TGCAGCGTTGTAGCGTACAATGAGCAGTTCTTC.